This is a list of T cell receptor beta chains from one sample in a study of cytomegalovirus exposure and HLA in healthy donors. Assay: immunoSEQ multiplex PCR; the TCRdb copy retains only in-frame clones and omits some. Of 200,000 to 300,000 clones in the sample, about 86% were seen once. Input material: PBMCs. These receptors were collected from an older woman in good health and CMV-seropositive. The CDR3 runs from the conserved cysteine through the conserved F or W. A D gene is named only where the DNA matches it firmly. Only some rows state a clone size, as once, few, many or a class for expanded clones.

j_call: TRBJ1-5
v_call: TRBV2
d_call: TRBD1
clone_size: NA
cdr3_aa: CASRTGGSGQPQHF
cdr3_nt: TGTGCCAGCAGGACAGGGGGCTCGGGTCAGCCCCAGCATTTT

j_call: TRBJ2-3
v_call: TRBV7-7
d_call: NA
clone_size: NA
cdr3_aa: CASSLGRGGDTQYF
cdr3_nt: TGTGCCAGCAGCTTAGGCAGGGGCGGGGATACGCAGTATTTT

j_call: TRBJ2-2
v_call: TRBV7-3
d_call: NA
clone_size: NA
cdr3_aa: CASSFGGNTGELFF
cdr3_nt: TGTGCCAGCAGTTTCGGAGGGAACACCGGGGAGCTGTTTTTT

j_call: TRBJ2-3
v_call: TRBV2
d_call: TRBD2
clone_size: NA
cdr3_aa: CASSSDSIREGRYF
cdr3_nt: TGTGCCAGCAGTTCAGATAGTATTCGGGAGGGAAGGTATTTT

j_call: TRBJ2-2
v_call: TRBV6-5
d_call: TRBD1
clone_size: NA
cdr3_aa: CASRQGANTGELFF
cdr3_nt: TGTGCCAGCAGACAGGGGGCGAACACCGGGGAGCTGTTTTTT

j_call: TRBJ1-1
v_call: TRBV7-2
d_call: NA
clone_size: NA
cdr3_aa: CASSSSRVINTEAFF
cdr3_nt: TGTGCCAGCAGCTCCTCCAGGGTAATCAACACTGAAGCTTTCTTT

j_call: TRBJ2-2
v_call: TRBV7-2
d_call: NA
clone_size: NA
cdr3_aa: CASSPEVRRTGELFF
cdr3_nt: TGTGCCAGCAGCCCAGAGGTGCGGAGAACCGGGGAGCTGTTTTTT

j_call: TRBJ1-1
v_call: TRBV11-2
d_call: TRBD1
clone_size: NA
cdr3_aa: CASSPGGTGRPEAFF
cdr3_nt: TGTGCCAGCAGCCCGGGGGGGACAGGGCGGCCTGAAGCTTTCTTT

j_call: TRBJ1-5
v_call: TRBV10-3
d_call: TRBD1
clone_size: NA
cdr3_aa: CAIGGQGNQPQHF
cdr3_nt: TGTGCCATCGGGGGACAGGGCAATCAGCCCCAGCATTTT

j_call: TRBJ1-2
v_call: TRBV19
d_call: NA
clone_size: once
cdr3_aa: CASSIGTRVSGGYTF
cdr3_nt: TGTGCCAGTAGTATTGGGACTCGGGTATCTGGGGGCTACACCTTC

j_call: TRBJ1-5
v_call: TRBV19
d_call: TRBD1
clone_size: once
cdr3_aa: CASSSWTGKSQPQHF
cdr3_nt: TGTGCCAGTAGTTCTTGGACAGGGAAAAGTCAGCCCCAGCATTTT

j_call: TRBJ2-7
v_call: TRBV19
d_call: NA
clone_size: NA
cdr3_aa: CASSIVPSVVIYEQYF
cdr3_nt: TGTGCCAGTAGTATAGTTCCCTCGGTAGTTATCTACGAGCAGTACTTC

j_call: TRBJ2-2
v_call: TRBV10-3
d_call: TRBD1
clone_size: NA
cdr3_aa: CAISQYNDRGHLGGELFF
cdr3_nt: TGTGCCATCAGTCAATATAACGACAGGGGGCATTTAGGCGGGGAGCTGTTTTTT

j_call: TRBJ2-3
v_call: TRBV2
d_call: NA
clone_size: NA
cdr3_aa: CASSVGDTQYF
cdr3_nt: TGTGCCAGCAGTGTCGGGGATACGCAGTATTTT

j_call: TRBJ2-1
v_call: TRBV27
d_call: NA
clone_size: NA
cdr3_aa: CASSLAGDYYNEQFF
cdr3_nt: TGTGCCAGCTCCTTGGCAGGGGACTACTACAATGAGCAGTTCTTC

j_call: TRBJ1-5
v_call: TRBV7-9
d_call: TRBD1
clone_size: NA
cdr3_aa: CASGLRDSLHF
cdr3_nt: TGTGCCAGCGGGCTCCGGGACAGCCTTCATTTT

j_call: TRBJ1-1
v_call: TRBV18
d_call: NA
clone_size: NA
cdr3_aa: CASSPAVGGTEAFF
cdr3_nt: TGTGCCAGCTCACCAGCGGTCGGAGGGACTGAAGCTTTCTTT

j_call: TRBJ2-3
v_call: TRBV27
d_call: NA
clone_size: NA
cdr3_aa: CASSLPGPGDTQYF
cdr3_nt: TGTGCCAGCAGCCTACCAGGGCCGGGCGATACGCAGTATTTT

j_call: TRBJ2-1
v_call: TRBV9
d_call: NA
clone_size: NA
cdr3_aa: CASSPFAGLYNEQFF
cdr3_nt: TGTGCCAGCAGCCCATTTGCGGGGTTATACAATGAGCAGTTCTTC

j_call: TRBJ2-4
v_call: TRBV5-4
d_call: NA
clone_size: NA
cdr3_aa: CASSNQGIHIQYF
cdr3_nt: TGTGCCAGCAGCAATCAGGGTATACACATTCAGTACTTC

j_call: TRBJ2-3
v_call: TRBV5-4
d_call: TRBD2
clone_size: NA
cdr3_aa: CASSPGTSGMVTDTQYF
cdr3_nt: TGTGCCAGCAGCCCAGGGACTAGCGGGATGGTTACAGATACGCAGTATTTT

j_call: TRBJ2-1
v_call: TRBV15
d_call: TRBD2
clone_size: NA
cdr3_aa: CATSTTQRGPYNEQFF
cdr3_nt: TGTGCCACCAGCACCACTCAGCGGGGCCCCTACAATGAGCAGTTCTTC

j_call: TRBJ1-1
v_call: TRBV5-1
d_call: NA
clone_size: NA
cdr3_aa: CASSLGQGWDTEAFF
cdr3_nt: TGCGCCAGCAGCTTGGGGCAGGGATGGGACACTGAAGCTTTCTTT

j_call: TRBJ1-2
v_call: TRBV4-1
d_call: NA
clone_size: NA
cdr3_aa: CASSGREGGSYGYTF
cdr3_nt: TGCGCCAGCAGCGGAAGGGAGGGGGGCTCCTATGGCTACACCTTC

j_call: TRBJ1-6
v_call: TRBV6-5
d_call: NA
clone_size: NA
cdr3_aa: CASSSQGLRVGSPLHF
cdr3_nt: TGTGCCAGCAGTTCTCAGGGTCTTCGGGTTGGTTCACCCCTCCACTTT

j_call: TRBJ2-1
v_call: TRBV6-6
d_call: NA
clone_size: NA
cdr3_aa: CASKERGSSYNEQFF
cdr3_nt: TGTGCCAGCAAGGAACGGGGAAGCTCCTACAATGAGCAGTTCTTC